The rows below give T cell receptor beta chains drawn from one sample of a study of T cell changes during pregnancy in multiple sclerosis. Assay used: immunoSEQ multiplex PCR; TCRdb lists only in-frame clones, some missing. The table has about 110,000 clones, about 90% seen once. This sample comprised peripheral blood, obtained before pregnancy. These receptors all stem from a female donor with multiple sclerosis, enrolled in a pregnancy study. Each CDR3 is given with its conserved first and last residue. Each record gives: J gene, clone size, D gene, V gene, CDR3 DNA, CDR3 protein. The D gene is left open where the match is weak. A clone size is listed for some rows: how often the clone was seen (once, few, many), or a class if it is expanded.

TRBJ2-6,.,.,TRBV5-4,TGTGCCAGCAGCTTGGATCAGGGGACAGGGGCCAACGTCCTGACTTTC,CASSLDQGTGANVLTF
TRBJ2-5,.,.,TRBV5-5,TGTGCCAGCTCCCGGACAGTTTCCGAAGAGACCCAGTACTTC,CASSRTVSEETQYF
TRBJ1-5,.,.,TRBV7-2,TGTGCCAGCAGTTTACAGGGAAATCAGCCCCAGCATTTT,CASSLQGNQPQHF
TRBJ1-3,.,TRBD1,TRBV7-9,TGTGCCAGCAGCTTGGGACAGCTAACTGGAAACACCATATATTTT,CASSLGQLTGNTIYF
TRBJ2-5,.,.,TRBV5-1,TGCGCCAGCAGCTTGAGGCAGGGGAGGGGGCAAGAGACCCAGTACTTC,CASSLRQGRGQETQYF
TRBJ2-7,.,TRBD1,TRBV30,TGTGCCTGGAGTTTGGACAGGGGGACCTACGAGCAGTACTTC,CAWSLDRGTYEQYF
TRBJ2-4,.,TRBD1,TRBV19,TGTGCCAGTAGTATAGCTCCATGGACAGGCCCAAGCATTCAGTACTTC,CASSIAPWTGPSIQYF
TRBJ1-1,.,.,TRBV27,TGTGCCAGCAGTTTCCGGTTGAACACTGAAGCTTTCTTT,CASSFRLNTEAFF
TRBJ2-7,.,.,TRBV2,TGTGCCAGCAGGGAGGCGCCGTACGAGCAGTACTTC,CASREAPYEQYF
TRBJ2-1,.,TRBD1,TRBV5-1,TGCGCCAGCAGCTTGGATGGGACAGGGGATGAGCAGTTCTTC,CASSLDGTGDEQFF
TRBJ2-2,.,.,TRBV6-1,TGTGCCAGCAGTGGGGCGACGGTGACCGGGGAGCTGTTTTTT,CASSGATVTGELFF
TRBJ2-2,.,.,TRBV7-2,TGTGCCAGCAGCTCCCAGGGGACCGGGGAGCTGTTTTTT,CASSSQGTGELFF
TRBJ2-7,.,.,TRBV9,TGTGCCAGCAGCGCCCGGGTATCCTACGAGCAGTACTTC,CASSARVSYEQYF
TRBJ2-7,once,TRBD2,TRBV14,TGTGCCAGCAGCCAAGCTTTGGGGCGGGGGGGCGACGAGCAGTACTTC,CASSQALGRGGDEQYF
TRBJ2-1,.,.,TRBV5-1,TGCGCCAGCAGCCGTTATAAAAATTATGAGCAGTTCTTC,CASSRYKNYEQFF
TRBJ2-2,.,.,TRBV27,TGTGCCAGCAGTTCGAGGGGGATCTATTCCGGGGAGCTGTTTTTT,CASSSRGIYSGELFF
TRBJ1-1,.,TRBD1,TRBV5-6,TGTGCCAGCAGCTTCCAGGGGGCGATTGAAGCTTTCTTT,CASSFQGAIEAFF
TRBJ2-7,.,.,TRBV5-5,TGTGCCAGCAGCCCGGATTCGACAGTCGGCGAGCAGTACTTC,CASSPDSTVGEQYF
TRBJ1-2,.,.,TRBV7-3,TGTGCCAGCAGCCAACGCACGGACAGATTCTATGGCTACACCTTC,CASSQRTDRFYGYTF
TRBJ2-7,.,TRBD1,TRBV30,TGTGCCTGGAGTGTCGGGACAGGGGGCTACGAGCAGTACTTC,CAWSVGTGGYEQYF
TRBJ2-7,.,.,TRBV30,TGTGCCTGGAGTGTTTATAGTTACGAGCAGTACTTC,CAWSVYSYEQYF
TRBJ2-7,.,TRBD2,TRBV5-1,TGCGCCAGCAGCTGGCTCGATAGCGGGACCTCCTACGAGCAGTACTTC,CASSWLDSGTSYEQYF
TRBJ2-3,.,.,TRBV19,TGTGCCAGTAGTAATAAGGGGGTTAGGGCAGATACGCAGTATTTT,CASSNKGVRADTQYF
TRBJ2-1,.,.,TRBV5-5,TGTGCCAGCAGCCCCTACGATGAGCAGTTCTTC,CASSPYDEQFF
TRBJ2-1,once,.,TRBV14,TGTGCCAGCAGCCAAGACCGACATAGCGTTTCCTACAATGAGCAGTTCTTC,CASSQDRHSVSYNEQFF
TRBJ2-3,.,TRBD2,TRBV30,TGTGCCTGGACCTCAGCGGGGGGATACACAGATACGCAGTATTTT,CAWTSAGGYTDTQYF
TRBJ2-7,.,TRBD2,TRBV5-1,TGCGCCAGCAGCTTCTCGGGGGGGTCGGACGAGCAGTACTTC,CASSFSGGSDEQYF
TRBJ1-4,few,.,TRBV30,TGTGCCTGGGGCAGGAATGAAAAACTGTTTTTT,CAWGRNEKLFF
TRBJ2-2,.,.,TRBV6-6,TGTGCCAGCAGTAGCGGGACAGGCTACACCGGGGAGCTGTTTTTT,CASSSGTGYTGELFF
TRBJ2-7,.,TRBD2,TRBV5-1,TGCGCCAGCAGCTTGGCCGGACGGGGGAGGGGCGAGCAGTACTTC,CASSLAGRGRGEQYF
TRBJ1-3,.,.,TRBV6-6,TGTGCCAGCAGTTACAAGGGAGTTGGAAACACCATATATTTT,CASSYKGVGNTIYF
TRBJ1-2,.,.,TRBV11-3,TGTGCCAGCAGCCAGAGGGACTATGGCTACACCTTC,CASSQRDYGYTF
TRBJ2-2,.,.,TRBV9,TGTGCCAGCAGCGTAGGGACAGCGAACACCGGGGAGCTGTTTTTT,CASSVGTANTGELFF
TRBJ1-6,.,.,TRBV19,TGTGCCAGTAGTATACAACAGGCCGAGCTACCCCTCCACTTT,CASSIQQAELPLHF
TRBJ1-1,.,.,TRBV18,TGTGCCAGCTCACCCACAGGGAAGGAGAACACTGAAGCTTTCTTT,CASSPTGKENTEAFF
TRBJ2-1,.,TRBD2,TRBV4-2,TGTGCCAGCAGCCAAGCTGATAGCGGGAGGTCCTACAATGAGCAGTTCTTC,CASSQADSGRSYNEQFF
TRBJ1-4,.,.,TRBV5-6,TGTGCCAGCAGCTTGATGGGCCAGGGGAATGAAAAACTGTTTTTT,CASSLMGQGNEKLFF
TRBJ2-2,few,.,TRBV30,TGTGCCTGGAGCTATAACACCGGGGAGCTGTTTTTT,CAWSYNTGELFF
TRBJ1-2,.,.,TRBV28,TGTGCCAGCAGTCCGACAGGCTATGGCTACACCTTC,CASSPTGYGYTF
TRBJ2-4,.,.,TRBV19,TGTGCCAGTAGTATAGAAGGGGAAAGGGTCAACATTCAGTACTTC,CASSIEGERVNIQYF
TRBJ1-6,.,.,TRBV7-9,TGTGCCAGCAGCTCCGGCAGCGGGGGGAATTCACCCCTCCACTTT,CASSSGSGGNSPLHF
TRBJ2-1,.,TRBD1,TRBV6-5,TGTGCCAGCAGGCCGGGACAGCCTTTCTCACAACTGCAGTTCTTC,CASRPGQPFSQLQFF
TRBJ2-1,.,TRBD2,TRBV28,TGTGCCAGCAGTCCCGGGGGGGCGCTAAATGAGCAGTTCTTC,CASSPGGALNEQFF
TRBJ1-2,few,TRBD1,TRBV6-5,TGTGCCAGCAGTTACGTAGACAGGGGGCGAGGTGGCTACACCTTC,CASSYVDRGRGGYTF
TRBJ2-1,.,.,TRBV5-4,TGTGCCAGCAGCGTGGGGCTAGTCAGTTCCCATGAGCAGTTCTTC,CASSVGLVSSHEQFF
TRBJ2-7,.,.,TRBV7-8,TGTGCCAGCAGCCCAGAATACTACGAGCAGTACTTC,CASSPEYYEQYF
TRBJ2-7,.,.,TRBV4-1,TGCGCCAGCAGCCAAGCTACACAGGGCCCTCCCTACGAGCAGTACTTC,CASSQATQGPPYEQYF
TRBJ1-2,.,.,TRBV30,TGTGCCTGGAGTCGGGGAGGGTATGGCTACACCTTC,CAWSRGGYGYTF
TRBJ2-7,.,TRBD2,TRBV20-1,TGCTCCCCTGCGGCGGGAGACGAGCAGTACTTC,CSPAAGDEQYF
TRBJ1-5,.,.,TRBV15,TGTGCCACCAGCAGAGATCCACAGGGTAGGAATCAGCCCCAGCATTTT,CATSRDPQGRNQPQHF
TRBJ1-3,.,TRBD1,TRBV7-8,TGTGCCAGCAGCCGACAGGGGGCTACTGGAAACACCATATATTTT,CASSRQGATGNTIYF
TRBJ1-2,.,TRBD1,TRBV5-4,TGTGCCAGCAGCCGATCCCGGACAGGAAGGGGTGATAATGGCTACACCTTC,CASSRSRTGRGDNGYTF